The subject of this entry is one T cell receptor (beta chain). Under the authors' procedure: Filtering of immunoSEQ junctional sequences could not match full-length read filtering. Sequenced by immunoSEQ multiplex PCR; TCRdb stores in-frame clones only, minus some. The V and J calls and the clone size are those of that table, but D and trimming were determined from the DNA. This sample has 2 million to 2.5 million clones, with 80% to 95% found just once. The V gene's germline CDR1 is SNHLY and CDR2 FYNNEI. The CDR3 covers 11 residues. Trimming took 6 bases from V and 10 from J, leaving 10 bases between them. The data derive from a study of shared clonotypes between healthy human individuals. About the research overall: For every donor, three CD4 naive, three CD4 memory, two CD8 naive and one CD8 memory plates were used.

The clonotype originates from a man aged 18-30 years in good health. Some clones in this sample may be carry-over from other donors' samples. Sequencing was carried out using naive CD4+ T cells from PBMCs. Described subset: CD45RA+ positively selected. This sequence joins TRBV2 and TRBJ2-1; perhaps TRBD2 as D (5 bases). CDR3 in amino acids: CASSLRVEQFF. The CDR3 DNA reads TGTGCCAGCAGCCTGAGGGTGGAGCAGTTCTTC.